This T cell receptor beta chain was recorded in a study of siplizumab effects on memory and regulatory T cells. The wider study: Without drug or with siplizumab at roughly 1 ug/mL, mixed lymphocyte reactions were set up in pairs.

It was at 37°C and for roughly six days that the mixed lymphocyte reaction cells were cocultured. This clone is categorized as medium-sized. Its antigen is currently unknown. Each sample yielded around 10^5 assayed TCR templates. This table comes from immunoSEQ multiplex PCR, and its TCRdb copy is limited to in-frame clones, with some not included. The sample has around 8,000 clones, about 40% seen once; the top ten hold around 5%. Study-wide findings and caveats: Assignment of a naive or memory phenotype failed for roughly 80-96% of the proliferating CD4+ or CD8+ clones. The alloresponse seemed to draw substantially on naive T cells, which appeared more diverse than memory cells.

The sequenced sample consisted of CFSE-low (dividing) CD8+ T cells sorted from an allogeneic mixed lymphocyte reaction. This TCR came from a human donor in good health; the cells came from an allogeneic mixed lymphocyte reaction.

The CDR3 DNA reads as TGTGCCAGCAGCGTAGGGCGACTAGCGGCCTACAATGAGCAGTTCTTC. This encodes CASSVGRLAAYNEQFF. V and J are TRBV9 and TRBJ2-1; the match to TRBD2 covers 9 bases. Per germline, CDR1 SGDLS and CDR2 YYNGEE. The J segment lost 2 bases and the V segment lost 0 bases, leaving 3 bases of the junction unmatched. CDR3 size: 16 residues.